This T cell receptor beta chain was recovered during a study of blood T cell repertoires in COVID-19. Background on the study: From the United States, Italy and Spain came samples of acute and convalescent COVID-19.

In the original processing: Reference gene primer amplification yielded estimated nucleated cell counts. Sequencing was performed with immunoSEQ multiplex PCR; in TCRdb, only in-frame clones are kept and a portion is missing. V, J and clone size derive from that table, while D and trimming were established from the DNA sequence. The table lists about 230,000 clones, 70% to 90% of them singletons. The TCR was taken from a man aged 45 to 65 with COVID-19, enrolled during active disease. The sequencing input was peripheral blood.

The CDR3, as DNA: TGCGCCAGCAGCTTGGTAGCGAATTCACCCCTCCACTTT. It translates to CASSLVANSPLHF. V and J are TRBV5-1 and TRBJ1-6; no clear D gene. Germline loops: CDR1 SGHRS, CDR2 YFSETQ. Trimming removed 0 bases from V and 7 bases from J, with 5 bases in between. The CDR3 is 13 residues long.